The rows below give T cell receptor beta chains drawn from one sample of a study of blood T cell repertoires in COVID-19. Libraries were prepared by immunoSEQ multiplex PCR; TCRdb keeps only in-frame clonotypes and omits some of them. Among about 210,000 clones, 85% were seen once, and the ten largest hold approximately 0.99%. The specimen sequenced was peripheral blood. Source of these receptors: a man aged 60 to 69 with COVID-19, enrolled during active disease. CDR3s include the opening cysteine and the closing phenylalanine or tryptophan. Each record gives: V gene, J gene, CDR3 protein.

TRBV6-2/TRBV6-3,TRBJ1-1,CASSKQGVNTEAFF
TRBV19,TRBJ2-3,CAALDRQTDTQYF
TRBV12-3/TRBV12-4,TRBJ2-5,CASSLGLALTQYF
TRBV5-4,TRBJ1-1,CASMPGGSMNTEAFF
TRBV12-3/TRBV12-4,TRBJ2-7,CASSSDRRDEQYF
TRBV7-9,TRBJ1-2,CASTQGAKGYTF
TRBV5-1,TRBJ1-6,CASSLEISSPLHF
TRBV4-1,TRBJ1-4,CASSQLQVEKLFF
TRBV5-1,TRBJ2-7,CASSLGGGQRAYEQYF
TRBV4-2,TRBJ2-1,CASSRGLAGENEQFF
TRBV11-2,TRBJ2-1,CASTRREGRPEQFF
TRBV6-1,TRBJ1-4,CASSEYLYGRDEKLFF
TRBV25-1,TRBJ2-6,CASSESIKGANVLTF
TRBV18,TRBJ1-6,CASSPLNNSPLHF
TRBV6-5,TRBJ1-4,CASSRGKEKLFF
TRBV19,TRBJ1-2,CASSQAGYGYTF
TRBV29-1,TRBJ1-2,CSVGGGNYGYTF
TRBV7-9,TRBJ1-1,CASSLGQPGWTEAFF
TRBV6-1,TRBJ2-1,CASSETGTSGGARFF
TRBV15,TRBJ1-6,CATSGQNYNSPLHF
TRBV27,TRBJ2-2,CASSSRTLTGELFF
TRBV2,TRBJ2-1,CASRKGQSYNEQFF
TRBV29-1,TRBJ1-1,CSATGLTGNTEAFF
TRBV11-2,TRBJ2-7,CASSQTGGPYEQYF
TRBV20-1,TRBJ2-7,CSARSHEQYF
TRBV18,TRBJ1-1,CASSPWLGTEAFF
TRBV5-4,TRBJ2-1,CASSARDRHNEQFF